The following is a T cell receptor beta chain sequence with its context. Its antigen is currently unknown. The record originates from a study of shared clonotypes between healthy human individuals. Regarding the study as a whole: A limitation of the genetic and exposure-history diversity represented arose from few donors. At large depth, rarefaction still showed sorted-subset sequencing to be incomplete. Among the subsets, naive ones generally showed larger estimated richness than memory ones.

Profiled with immunoSEQ multiplex PCR; TCRdb holds only in-frame clones, not every one. The sample records hundreds of thousands of clones, 97% being singletons. Germline V CDR1 and CDR2: MDHEN, SYDVKM. Trimming took 7 bases from V and 7 from J; bases not matched to a gene: 6. This CDR3 region has 12 residues. Adults of Caucasian background living in Nashville, Tennessee made up all donors. This sequence originates from a woman aged 25-40 years in good health. The chain combines TRBV28 with TRBJ1-2; 7 bases align to TRBD1. The sequencing input was naive CD4+ T cells sorted from blood. Subset indicated: CD45RA+ positively selected. This chain's CDR3 is CASNTGVSGYTF. As DNA, the CDR3 is TGTGCCAGCAACACAGGGGTGTCTGGCTACACCTTC.